This record covers a single T cell receptor beta chain. These data originate in a study of T cell responses to AZD1222 COVID-19 vaccine. Libraries were prepared by immunoSEQ multiplex PCR; TCRdb keeps only in-frame clonotypes and omits some of them. Of under 100,000 clones listed, 92% are singletons. The material was peripheral blood, obtained on day 0 of MenACWY control vaccination. This receptor was obtained from an adult in good health.

The CDR3 spells CASSYTLGTSQFSEQYF. CDR3 coding DNA: TGTGCCAGCAGTTACACTCTCGGGACTAGCCAGTTCTCCGAGCAGTACTTC. The chain recombines TRBV6-2 or TRBV6-3 with TRBJ2-7; TRBD2 matches 9 bases. With V trimmed by 2 bases and J by 6 bases, 14 bases remained unmatched. CDR1 is MNHEY, CDR2 SVGEGT, per germline. There are 17 residues in the CDR3.